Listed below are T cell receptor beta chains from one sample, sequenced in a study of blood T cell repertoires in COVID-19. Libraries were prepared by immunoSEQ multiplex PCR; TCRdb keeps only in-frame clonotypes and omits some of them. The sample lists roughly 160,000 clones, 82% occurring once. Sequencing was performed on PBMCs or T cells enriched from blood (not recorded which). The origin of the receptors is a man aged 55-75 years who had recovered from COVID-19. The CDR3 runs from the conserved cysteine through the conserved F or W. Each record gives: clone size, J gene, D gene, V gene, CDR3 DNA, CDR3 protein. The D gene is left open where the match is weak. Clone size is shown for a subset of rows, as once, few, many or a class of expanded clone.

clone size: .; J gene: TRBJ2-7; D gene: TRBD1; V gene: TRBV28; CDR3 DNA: TGTGCCAGCAGACAGGGGCCGCAAACCTACGAGCAGTACTTC; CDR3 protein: CASRQGPQTYEQYF
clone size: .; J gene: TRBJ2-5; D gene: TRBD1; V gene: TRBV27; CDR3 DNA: TGTGCCAGCAACCGACAGGGGGCGAGGGGTGAGACCCAGTACTTC; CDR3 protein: CASNRQGARGETQYF
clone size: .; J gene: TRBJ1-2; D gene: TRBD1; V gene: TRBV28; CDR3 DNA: TGTGCCAGCACCTTAAGGGGGCCCGCCTTTGGCTACACCTTC; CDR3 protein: CASTLRGPAFGYTF
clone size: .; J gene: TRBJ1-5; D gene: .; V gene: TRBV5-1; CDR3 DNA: TGCGCCAGCAGCTTGGAGGGACAACGCAATCAGCCCCAGCATTTT; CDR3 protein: CASSLEGQRNQPQHF
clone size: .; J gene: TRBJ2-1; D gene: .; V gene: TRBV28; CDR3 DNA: TGTGCCAGCAGTCGAGTGGGCGGGTCCTACAATGAGCAGTTCTTC; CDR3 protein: CASSRVGGSYNEQFF
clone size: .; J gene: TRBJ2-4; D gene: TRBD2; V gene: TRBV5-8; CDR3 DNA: TGTGCCAGCAGCGGGGGACTAGCGGGAGGCAAAAACATTCAGTACTTC; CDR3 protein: CASSGGLAGGKNIQYF
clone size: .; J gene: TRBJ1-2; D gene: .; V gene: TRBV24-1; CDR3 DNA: TGTGCCACCAGTGATTTGAACAGTAACTATGGCTACACCTTC; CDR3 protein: CATSDLNSNYGYTF
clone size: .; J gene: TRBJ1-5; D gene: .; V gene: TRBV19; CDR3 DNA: TGTGCCAGTAGTATAGTAGCAGGGGGCAATCAGCCCCAGCATTTT; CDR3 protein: CASSIVAGGNQPQHF
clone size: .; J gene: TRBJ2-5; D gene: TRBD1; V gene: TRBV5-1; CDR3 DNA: TGCGCCAGCAGCTTAGTGACAGGGGCCTCAGGGGAGACCCAGTACTTC; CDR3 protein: CASSLVTGASGETQYF
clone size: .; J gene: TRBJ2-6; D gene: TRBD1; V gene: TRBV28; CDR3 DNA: TGTGCCAGCAGTTTGTGGGCCTGGACAGGGACTGGGGCCAACGTCCTGACTTTC; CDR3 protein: CASSLWAWTGTGANVLTF
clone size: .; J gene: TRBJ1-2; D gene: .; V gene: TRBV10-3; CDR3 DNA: TGTGCCATCAGGGCTACAGGATTTGACTTATTCTATGGCTACACCTTC; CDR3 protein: CAIRATGFDLFYGYTF
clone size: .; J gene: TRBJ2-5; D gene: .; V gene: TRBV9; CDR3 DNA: TGTGCCAGCAGCTCAATGAGGGCCCAGGCGAAGGGGGGGGAGACCCAGTACTTC; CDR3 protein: CASSSMRAQAKGGETQYF
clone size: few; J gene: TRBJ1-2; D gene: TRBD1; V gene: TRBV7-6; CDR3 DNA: TGTGCCAGCAGCATGGGACAGAACTATGGCTACACCTTC; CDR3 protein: CASSMGQNYGYTF
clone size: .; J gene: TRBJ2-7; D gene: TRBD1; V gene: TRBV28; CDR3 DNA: TGTGCCAGCAGGGGCAGGGGGTTTTACGAGCAGTACTTC; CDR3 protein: CASRGRGFYEQYF
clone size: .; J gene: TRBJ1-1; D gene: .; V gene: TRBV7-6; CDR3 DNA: TGTGCCAGCAGCTTGGGGGGGATAGCTTCGGGCACTGAAGCTTTCTTT; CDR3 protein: CASSLGGIASGTEAFF
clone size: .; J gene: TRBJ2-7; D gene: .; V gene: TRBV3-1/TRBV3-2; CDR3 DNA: TGTGCCAGCAGCCAAGATATATCCGGCGAGCAGTACTTC; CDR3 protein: CASSQDISGEQYF
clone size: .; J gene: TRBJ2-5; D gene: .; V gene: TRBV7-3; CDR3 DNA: TGTGCCAGCAGCTTAAATACAGGGCCAGGGGAGACCCAGTACTTC; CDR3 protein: CASSLNTGPGETQYF
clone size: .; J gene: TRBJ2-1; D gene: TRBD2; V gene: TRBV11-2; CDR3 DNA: TGTGCCAGCAGCGGGGTGGCGGGAGGGAGCTCCTACAATGAGCAGTTCTTC; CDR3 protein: CASSGVAGGSSYNEQFF
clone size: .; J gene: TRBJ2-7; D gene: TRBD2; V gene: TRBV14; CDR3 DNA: TGTGCCAGCAGCCGTTCGCGTACTAGCGGGAGAGGAGACGAGCAGTACTTC; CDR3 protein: CASSRSRTSGRGDEQYF
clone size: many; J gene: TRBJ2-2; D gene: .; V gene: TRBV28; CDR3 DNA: TGTGCCAGCAGTTTACGGGCGGGTTTCTCCGGGGAGCTGTTTTTT; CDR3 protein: CASSLRAGFSGELFF
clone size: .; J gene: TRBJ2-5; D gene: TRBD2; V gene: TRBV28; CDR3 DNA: TGTGCCAGCAGTTTGGCTAGCGGGATATCAGAGACCCAGTACTTC; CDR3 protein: CASSLASGISETQYF
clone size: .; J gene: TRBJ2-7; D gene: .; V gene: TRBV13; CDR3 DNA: TGTGCCAGCAGCGCCCTGGACAACTCCTACGAGCAGTACTTC; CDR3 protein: CASSALDNSYEQYF
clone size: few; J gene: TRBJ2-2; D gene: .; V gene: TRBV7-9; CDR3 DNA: TGTGCCAGCAGCTTAGAGAGATATCAGGGCACCGGGGAGCTGTTTTTT; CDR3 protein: CASSLERYQGTGELFF
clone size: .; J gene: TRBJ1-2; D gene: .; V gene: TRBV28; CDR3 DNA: TGTGCCAGCAGCTCACCCGGTTTGCTAGGCATCAACTATGGCTACACCTTC; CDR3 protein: CASSSPGLLGINYGYTF
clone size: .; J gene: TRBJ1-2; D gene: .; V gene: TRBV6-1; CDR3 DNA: TGTGCCAGCAGGGAAGCGGGCGACGATGGCTACACCTTC; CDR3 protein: CASREAGDDGYTF
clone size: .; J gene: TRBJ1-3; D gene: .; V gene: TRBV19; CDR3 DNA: TGTGCCAGTAGTGGGAGCTCTGGAAACACCATATATTTT; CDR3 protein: CASSGSSGNTIYF
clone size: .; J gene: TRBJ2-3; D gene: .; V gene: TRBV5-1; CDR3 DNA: TGCGCCAGCAGCCCCGCCCGGGGATCAGATACGCAGTATTTT; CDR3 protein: CASSPARGSDTQYF
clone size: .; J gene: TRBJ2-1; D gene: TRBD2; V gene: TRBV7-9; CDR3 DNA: TGTGCCAGCAGCCCCCTCGGGACTAGCACGATTGAGCAGTTCTTC; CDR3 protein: CASSPLGTSTIEQFF
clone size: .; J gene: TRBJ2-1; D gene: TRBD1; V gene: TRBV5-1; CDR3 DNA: TGCGCCAGCAGCGCAGGGGGCTCCTACAATGAGCAGTTCTTC; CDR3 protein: CASSAGGSYNEQFF
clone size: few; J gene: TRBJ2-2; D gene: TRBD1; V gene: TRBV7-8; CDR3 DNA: TGTGCCAGCAGCTTAGTCGCCAGGGGGCTAGACGGGGAGCTGTTTTTT; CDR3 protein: CASSLVARGLDGELFF
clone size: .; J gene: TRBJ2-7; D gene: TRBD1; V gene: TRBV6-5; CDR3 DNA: TGTGCCACCCTGGACAGGGGGACCTACGAGCAGTACTTC; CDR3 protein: CATLDRGTYEQYF
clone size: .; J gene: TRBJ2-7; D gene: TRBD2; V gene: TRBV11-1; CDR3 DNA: TGTGCCAGCAGCCGCTCGGGGGGCTACGAGCAGTACTTC; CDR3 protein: CASSRSGGYEQYF
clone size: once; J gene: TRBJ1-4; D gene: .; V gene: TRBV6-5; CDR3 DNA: TGTGCCAGCGGAGACGGGGCAACTAATGAAAAACTGTTTTTT; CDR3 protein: CASGDGATNEKLFF
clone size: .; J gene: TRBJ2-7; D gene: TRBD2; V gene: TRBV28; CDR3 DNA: TGTGCCAGCAGTCCACTCGGGACTACCTCCTACGAGCAGTACTTC; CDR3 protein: CASSPLGTTSYEQYF
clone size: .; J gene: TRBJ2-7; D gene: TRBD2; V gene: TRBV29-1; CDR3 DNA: TGCAGCGTGGAAGGGCTAGCGGGAGCCTACGAGCAGTACTTC; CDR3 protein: CSVEGLAGAYEQYF
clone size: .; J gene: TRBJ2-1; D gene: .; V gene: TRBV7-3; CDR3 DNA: TGTGCCAGCAGCTTAGGAGGCGGGAACAATGAGCAGTTCTTC; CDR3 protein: CASSLGGGNNEQFF
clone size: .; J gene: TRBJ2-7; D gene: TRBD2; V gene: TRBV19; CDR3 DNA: TGTGCCAGTAGTATAGGACTAGCGGTCTACGAGCAGTACTTC; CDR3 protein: CASSIGLAVYEQYF
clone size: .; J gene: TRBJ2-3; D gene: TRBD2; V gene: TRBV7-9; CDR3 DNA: TGTGCCAGCAGCTTATCTGCGGGACTAGTGCTAGATACGCAGTATTTT; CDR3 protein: CASSLSAGLVLDTQYF
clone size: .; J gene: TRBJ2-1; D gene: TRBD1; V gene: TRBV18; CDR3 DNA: TGTGCCAGCGCGGGGACAGGCCCTGGGCATGAGCAGTTCTTC; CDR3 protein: CASAGTGPGHEQFF
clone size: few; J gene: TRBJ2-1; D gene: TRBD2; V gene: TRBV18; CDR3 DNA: TGTGCCAGCTCAGGGGGCTCTAGCGGGACTCCGGGCTCCTACAATGAGCAGTTCTTC; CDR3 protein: CASSGGSSGTPGSYNEQFF
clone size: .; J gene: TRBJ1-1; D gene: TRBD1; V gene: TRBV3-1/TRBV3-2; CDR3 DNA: TGTGCCAGCAGCCACGGGACAGGGGGCCGGAACACTGAAGCTTTCTTT; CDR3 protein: CASSHGTGGRNTEAFF
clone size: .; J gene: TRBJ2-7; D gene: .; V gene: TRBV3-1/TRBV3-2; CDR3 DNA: TGTGCCAGCAGCCTTGGAGCCACCTCCTACGAGCAGTACTTC; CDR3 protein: CASSLGATSYEQYF
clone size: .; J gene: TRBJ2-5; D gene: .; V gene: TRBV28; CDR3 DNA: TGTGCCAGCACCCCGGCCCTAGCCGGGGAGACCCAGTACTTC; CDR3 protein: CASTPALAGETQYF
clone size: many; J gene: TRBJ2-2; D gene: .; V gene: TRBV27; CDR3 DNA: TGTGCCAGCAGTTTGCGCGGGGATAGGATCGGGGAGCTGTTTTTT; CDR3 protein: CASSLRGDRIGELFF
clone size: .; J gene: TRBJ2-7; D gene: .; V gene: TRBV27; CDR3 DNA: TGTGCCAGCAGTTTAAGGGGGTTCTACGAGCAGTACTTC; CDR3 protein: CASSLRGFYEQYF
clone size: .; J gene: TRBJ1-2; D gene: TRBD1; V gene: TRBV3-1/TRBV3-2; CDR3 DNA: TGTGCCAGCAGCCAAGAAAACAGGGGTTTCTATGGCTACACCTTC; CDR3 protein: CASSQENRGFYGYTF
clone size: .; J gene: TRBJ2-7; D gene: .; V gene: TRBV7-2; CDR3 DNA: TGTGCCAGCAGCTTAACGCCAGACTACGAGCAGTACTTC; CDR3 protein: CASSLTPDYEQYF
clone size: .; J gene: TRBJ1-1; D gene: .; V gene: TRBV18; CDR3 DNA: TGTGCCAGCTCACCGAGGCAGAACATGAACACTGAAGCTTTCTTT; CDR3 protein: CASSPRQNMNTEAFF
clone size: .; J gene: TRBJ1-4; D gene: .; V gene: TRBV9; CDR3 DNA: TGTGCCAGCAGCGTAAAGGGAGGAAAACTGTTTTTT; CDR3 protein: CASSVKGGKLFF
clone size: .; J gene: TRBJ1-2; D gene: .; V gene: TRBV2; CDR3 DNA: TGTGCCAGCCGAGGGACTCTCACATGGGACTATGGCTACACCTTC; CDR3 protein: CASRGTLTWDYGYTF
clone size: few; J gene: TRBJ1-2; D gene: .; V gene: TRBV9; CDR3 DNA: TGTGCCAGCAGCGTACAGGGTGCAGCTGGCTACACCTTC; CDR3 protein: CASSVQGAAGYTF
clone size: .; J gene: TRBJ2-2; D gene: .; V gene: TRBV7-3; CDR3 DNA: TGTGCCAGCAGCTTAACGCTGAGCGCCCTGGGCACCGGGGAGCTGTTTTTT; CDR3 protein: CASSLTLSALGTGELFF